The clone carrying this T cell receptor (beta chain) has at least ten counts. The antigen remains undetermined. TCRdb called the reads again in MiXCR, with one record for every CDR3 protein. The profile shows about 490,000 distinct CDR3 sequences, roughly 10% of them singletons. The CDR3 is made up of 21 amino acids. The V and J ends lost 2 bases and 0 bases respectively, with 25 bases between them. Per the germline V gene, CDR1 is SEHNR and CDR2 is FQNEAQ (reference sequence). This specimen belongs to a study of T cell repertoires in cytomegalovirus infection. Overall study context: From public TCR beta signatures came an indication of both CMV infection and matching HLA type. The study's findings and limits: Summed frequency of shared TCR beta families picked out CMV carriers who also had the relevant HLA.

The sequenced sample consisted of PBMCs. This TCR came from a human donor in good health (CMV status not recorded). Some clones in this sample may be carry-over from other donors' samples. This chain joins TRBV7-9 and TRBJ1-4; D is ambiguous. The CDR3 sequence: CASSLRPYRPGNSSTNEKLFF. CDR3 sequence (DNA): TGTGCCAGCAGCTTACGTCCATACCGCCCCGGGAATTCTTCAACTAATGAAAAACTGTTTTTT.